The T cell receptor beta chain described here comes from a study of tumor and adjacent non-tumor tissue in lung cancer. Background on the study: The patients, around 10 men and 5 women, were roughly 30 to 85 with stage I to III disease. Each sample yielded around 4 million productive TCRbeta reads on average.

The template was RNA from unsorted bulk tissue. The library came from three nested PCR rounds adapted from ARM-PCR protocols. One entry per CDR3 protein results from TCRdb running MiXCR on the multiplex PCR reads. The repertoire includes roughly 200,000 distinct CDR3 sequences, 71% of them detected once, and under 30% sits in the top ten. Germline loops: CDR1 WNHNN, CDR2 SYGVQD (reference sequence). CDR3 length: 15 amino acids. The trim removed 2 bases at V and 7 bases at J, leaving 6 bases unmatched. V usage is TRBV10-1 and J usage is TRBJ2-1; 9 bases fit TRBD2. The sequenced material came from lung tumor tissue. The clonotype originates from a man in his fifties or sixties with non-small cell lung cancer. The CDR3, as DNA: TGCGCCAGCAGTGAGGAGCTAGCGGGACAGAATGAGCAGTTCTTC. This codes for CASSEELAGQNEQFF.